Listed here are 21 T cell receptor beta chains from one sample, sequenced in a study of cytomegalovirus exposure and HLA in healthy donors. 60 Vbeta and 13 Jbeta primers were used in PCR. The repertoire was sequenced with immunoSEQ multiplex PCR; TCRdb's copy has only in-frame clones and lacks some. The table includes about 150,000 clones, roughly 80% detected once. Specimen: PBMCs. These receptors all stem from a man younger than 35 in good health and CMV-seronegative.

V is TRBV25-1 and J is TRBJ2-3; 9 bases line up with TRBD2. V trimming: 8 bases; J trimming: 4 bases; junction bases outside the gene matches: 10. Germline V gene lookup returns CDR1 MGHDK and CDR2 SYGVNS. This CDR3 comprises 15 residues. The CDR3 coding sequence is TGTGCCAGCCGCCCTTTAGCGGGAGAGGCAGATACGCAGTATTTT. Protein product: CASRPLAGEADTQYF. Full variable domain (missing parts from reference TRBV25-1 and TRBJ2-3): EADIYQTPRYLVIGTGKKITLECSQTMGHDKMYWYQQDPGMELHLIHYSYGVNSTEKGDLSSESTVSRIRTEHFPLTLESARPSHTSQYLCASRPLAGEADTQYFGPGTRLTVL.

The table lists this clone with a few counts. J is TRBJ2-3 and V is TRBV28; D is unresolved. The CDR3 covers 11 residues. Germline CDR1 and CDR2: MDHEN and SYDVKM. V was clipped by 3 bases and J by 6 bases, with 4 bases between them. CDR3 coding DNA: TGTGCCAGCAGTTTCAGTGATACGCAGTATTTT. This encodes CASSFSDTQYF. Full variable domain (outside the CDR3, taken from reference TRBV28 and TRBJ2-3): DVKVTQSSRYLVKRTGEKVFLECVQDMDHENMFWYRQDPGLGLRLIYFSYDVKMKEKGDIPEGYSVSREKKERFSLILESASTNQTSMYLCASSFSDTQYFGPGTRLTVL.

The rearrangement links TRBV5-4 to TRBJ2-7; 8 bases match TRBD1. The germline V gene encodes CDR1 SGHNT and CDR2 YYREEE (reference sequence). After removal of 6 bases from V and 5 bases from J, the junction contained 13 bases not matched to a gene. The CDR3 is made up of 15 amino acids. The CDR3 is CASTLEAGGLNEQYF. CDR3 coding DNA: TGTGCCAGCACCCTGGAGGCAGGGGGCCTTAACGAGCAGTACTTC.

The chain combines TRBV6-1 with TRBJ2-5; D perhaps matches TRBD2 (7 bases). Looked up from germline, CDR1 is MNHNS and CDR2 is SASEGT. V lost 2 bases to trimming and J lost 2 bases, with 15 bases between them. The CDR3 is made up of 16 amino acids. CDR3: CASSETAGAPQETQYF. The CDR3 bases are TGTGCCAGCAGTGAAACGGCGGGGGCCCCTCAAGAGACCCAGTACTTC.

This chain joins TRBV5-1 and TRBJ2-1; 9 bases line up with TRBD1. Germline CDR1 reads SGHRS; CDR2 reads YFSETQ. The CDR3 is made up of 15 amino acids. The ends lost 4 bases at V and 8 bases at J; junction bases unmatched: 10. CDR3: CASSPGQGIPHEQFF. CDR3 nucleotide sequence: TGCGCCAGCAGCCCGGGACAGGGAATTCCCCATGAGCAGTTCTTC.

V usage is TRBV6-5 and J usage is TRBJ2-2; D may be TRBD2 (6 bases). The CDR3 covers 13 residues. The germline V gene encodes CDR1 MNHEY and CDR2 SVGAGI. The germline V and J ends were trimmed by 2 bases and 9 bases, with 10 bases remaining between them. The CDR3 nucleotides are TGTGCCAGCAGTTACGACGGGAGAAGGGAGCTGTTTTTT. As protein: CASSYDGRRELFF.

This chain uses TRBV5-1 with TRBJ1-1; D is unclear. The germline CDR1 and CDR2 sequences are SGHRS and YFSETQ. The CDR3 consists of 12 residues. The V end was cut by 2 bases, the J end by 6 bases, with 8 bases between. CDR3 nucleotides: TGCGCCAGCAGCTTCGAGGGCCCTGAAGCTTTCTTT. It codes for CASSFEGPEAFF.

The genes are TRBV29-1 and TRBJ2-3; 11 bases fit TRBD2. The length of the CDR3 is 12 residues. From germline, CDR1 is SQVTM and CDR2 ANQGSEA. The trim removed 7 bases at V and 5 bases at J, leaving 2 bases unmatched. Here the CDR3 reads CSGGLAGDTQYF. The DNA of the CDR3 is TGCAGCGGCGGACTAGCGGGAGATACGCAGTATTTT.

The chain uses TRBV4-3 and TRBJ1-5; no definite D call. V was clipped by 2 bases and J by 8 bases, with 13 bases between them. Per the germline V gene, CDR1 is LGHNA and CDR2 is YSLEER. The CDR3 sequence is 14 residues long. DNA of the CDR3: TGCGCCAGCAGCCAAAGATGGCAGTTGGAGCCCCAGCATTTT. Its translation: CASSQRWQLEPQHF.

This clone is a singleton in its sample. This sequence joins TRBV6-5 and TRBJ1-5; possible D gene TRBD1, 5 bases. Germline assignment: CDR1 MNHEY and CDR2 SVGAGI. V gave up 6 bases and J gave up 2 bases, with 11 bases separating them. This CDR3 contains 14 residues. CDR3 amino acids: CASSRVFGNQPQHF. Here the CDR3 DNA reads TGTGCCAGCAGCAGGGTATTTGGCAATCAGCCCCAGCATTTT.

The chain carries TRBV7-9 and TRBJ2-7, with TRBD2 matching 11 bases. The germline V gene has CDR1 SEHNR and CDR2 FQNEAQ (reference sequence). V lost 5 bases to trimming and J lost 2 bases; unmatched junction nucleotides: 5. CDR3 length equals 15 residues. The CDR3 region is CASSRGTSGTYEQYF. CDR3 sequence (DNA): TGTGCCAGCAGCCGAGGGACTAGCGGTACCTACGAGCAGTACTTC.

This chain uses TRBV4-3 with TRBJ2-7, with 8 bases fitting TRBD1. Trimming cost V 1 base and J 12 bases; bases outside gene matches: 11. Germline V CDR1 and CDR2: LGHNA, YSLEER. The CDR3 totals 14 residues. CDR3 residues: CASSQVRGRLRRYF. The CDR3 coding sequence is TGCGCCAGCAGCCAAGTCAGGGGGCGCTTGAGGCGGTACTTC.

V usage is TRBV2 and J usage is TRBJ2-5, with 8 bases lining up with TRBD1. The closer fit of TRBJ2-7 to the DNA end suggests the J call may be wrong. CDR3 length: 14 residues. Germline V lookup: CDR1 SNHLY, CDR2 FYNNEI. CDR3 in amino acids: CASRTTGATYEQYF. CDR3 bases: TGTGCCAGCAGAACGACAGGGGCTACCTACGAGCAGTACTTC.

CDR3 sequence: CASTGPGSRDEQYF. The CDR3 DNA reads TGTGCCAGTACCGGCCCCGGGAGTAGGGACGAGCAGTACTTC. The genes are TRBV19 and TRBJ2-7; D may be TRBD2 (6 bases). V was cut by 7 bases and J by 5 bases, with 18 bases left in between. Germline CDR1 LNHDA, CDR2 SQIVND (reference sequence). The CDR3 contains 14 residues. Supplemented by reference TRBV19 and TRBJ2-7, the full variable domain reads DGGITQSPKYLFRKEGQNVTLSCEQNLNHDAMYWYRQDPGQGLRLIYYSQIVNDFQKGDIAEGYSVSREKKESFPLTVTSAQKNPTAFYLCASTGPGSRDEQYFGPGTRLTVT.

The V gene is TRBV23-1, the J gene TRBJ2-7, with D maybe TRBD1 (8 bases). TRBV23-1 carries the ORF label, with uncertain function. V gave up 0 bases and J gave up 3 bases, with 15 bases separating them. The CDR3 length is 16 residues. The CDR3 region has the DNA TGCGCCAGCAGTCAATCGTTCTACAGGGGGGGCTACGAGCAGTACTTC. Encoded protein: CASSQSFYRGGYEQYF.

The chain employs TRBV5-1 and TRBJ2-4, with 8 bases lining up with TRBD2. The ends lost 4 bases at V and 3 bases at J; junction bases unmatched: 12. The CDR3 consists of 17 residues. Germline V gene sequence: CDR1 SGHRS, CDR2 YFSETQ. The CDR3 DNA reads TGCGCCAGCAGCCCCATTAGCGGGACCCGAGTCAAAAACATTCAGTACTTC. It translates to CASSPISGTRVKNIQYF.

The chain joins TRBV30 to TRBJ1-2; D is uncertain. V was cut by 3 bases and J by 0 bases, with 11 bases left in between. Germline CDR1 reads GTSNPN; CDR2 reads SVGIG (reference sequence). This CDR3 is 14 amino acids long. The CDR3 loop is CAWRVRLTNYGYTF. The CDR3 region has the DNA TGTGCCTGGAGGGTGCGGCTGACTAACTATGGCTACACCTTC. Based on the CDR3 plus reference TRBV30 and TRBJ1-2, the full variable domain is SQTIHQWPATLVQPVGSPLSLECTVEGTSNPNLYWYRQAAGRGLQLLFYSVGIGQISSEVPQNLSASRPQDRQFILSSKKLLLSDSGFYLCAWRVRLTNYGYTFGSGTRLTVV.

This CDR3 is CASTLDSFSLNGYTF. In DNA, the CDR3 is TGTGCCAGCACCCTTGACAGCTTTTCACTTAATGGCTACACCTTC. V gene TRBV28 combines with J gene TRBJ1-2; D possibly corresponds to TRBD1 (5 bases). With 7 bases removed from V and 6 bases from J, the gap between germline ends came to 21 bases. CDR1 and CDR2 (germline): MDHEN, SYDVKM. The CDR3 contains 15 residues.

This clone has just a few counts. The chain has TRBV5-1 and TRBJ1-4; D may be TRBD1 (6 bases). With 4 bases removed from V and 5 bases from J, the gap between germline ends came to 27 bases. CDR1 SGHRS and CDR2 YFSETQ come from the germline V gene. There are 19 residues in the CDR3. This chain's CDR3 is CASSSGRWQGPDLNEKLFF. The CDR3 region has the DNA TGCGCCAGCAGCAGTGGAAGATGGCAGGGGCCCGACTTAAATGAAAAACTGTTTTTT.

This chain links TRBV11-2 with TRBJ1-1, with 10 bases fitting TRBD1. This CDR3 has 17 residues. Unmatched junction bases numbered 7, after V lost 3 bases and J lost 0 bases. Germline V CDR1 and CDR2: SGHAT, FQNNGV. In nucleotides, the CDR3 is TGTGCCAGCAGCTTGGACCCGGGACAGGGGATGAACACTGAAGCTTTCTTT. This sequence encodes CASSLDPGQGMNTEAFF.

The chain joins TRBV28 to TRBJ1-1; D may be TRBD1 (5 bases). CDR1 is MDHEN and CDR2 is SYDVKM in the germline V gene. The ends were cut back, 7 bases at V and 1 base at J, with 19 bases in the middle. The CDR3 consists of 16 residues. CDR3 amino acids: CASKLRSLGRNTEAFF. The CDR3 DNA sequence: TGTGCCAGCAAATTAAGGTCTCTGGGGCGGAACACTGAAGCTTTCTTT.